This entry features one T cell receptor (beta chain) sequence. Its antigen is unknown. The source of the sample is a study of T cell repertoires in cytomegalovirus infection. Study context: Indicated by public TCR beta signatures were CMV infection and matching HLA type.

One entry per CDR3 protein results from TCRdb running MiXCR on the reads. The sample includes hundreds of thousands of distinct CDR3 sequences, approximately 46% of them seen just once. Germline assignment: CDR1 SGHDT and CDR2 YYEEEE. Unmatched junction bases numbered 4, after V lost 3 bases and J lost 5 bases. This CDR3 has 15 amino acids. Broader study findings: Dominating the ex vivo response were HLA-C-restricted CMV-specific TCR beta clonotypes.

The receptor was isolated from a human donor in good health (CMV status not recorded). Some clones in this sample may be carry-over from other donors' samples. This chain links TRBV5-6 with TRBJ1-5; TRBD1 matches at 11 bases. This specimen consisted of cultured PBMCs, obtained from culture after CMV antigen stimulation. Here the CDR3 DNA reads TGTGCCAGCAGCTCGGACAGGGGGCGCCATCAGCCCCAGCATTTT. Encoded protein: CASSSDRGRHQPQHF.